Shown below are 29 T cell receptor beta chains from a single sample sequenced in a study of cytomegalovirus exposure and HLA in healthy donors. Data came from immunoSEQ multiplex PCR; TCRdb stores just in-frame clones and leaves some out. The sample records 130,000 to 150,000 clones, 88% being singletons. Specimen: PBMCs. All receptors come from a woman aged 18-29 years in good health and CMV-seropositive.

The chain uses TRBV18 and TRBJ2-1; 13 bases are shared with TRBD2. The length of the CDR3 is 14 residues. Per the germline V gene, CDR1 is KGHSH and CDR2 is LQKENI. V gave up 6 bases and J gave up 6 bases; unmatched junction bases: 2. The DNA of the CDR3 is TGTGCCAGCTCGGGGACTAGCGGGGTCAATGAGCAGTTCTTC. Translated, it gives CASSGTSGVNEQFF.

This CDR3 reads CASNVPGQGDSNSGNTIYF. The CDR3, as DNA: TGTGCCAGCAACGTACCGGGACAGGGAGACTCCAACTCTGGAAACACCATATATTTT. The J gene is TRBJ1-3, the V gene TRBV6-7; TRBD1 aligns across 9 bases. TRBV6-7 belongs to the ORF category, with a function that is uncertain. The CDR3 is 19 residues long. J was trimmed by 0 bases and V by 7 bases; bases with no gene match: 16.

This chain connects TRBV15 to TRBJ1-1; D is ambiguous. V gave up 0 bases and J gave up 7 bases, with 9 bases separating them. Germline lookup yields CDR1 LNHNV and CDR2 YYDKDF (reference sequence). CDR3 length: 13 residues. CDR3 in amino acids: CATSRDVQNEAFF. Here the CDR3 DNA reads TGTGCCACCAGCAGAGATGTACAGAATGAAGCTTTCTTT.

V is TRBV27 and J is TRBJ1-1, with a tentative D call TRBD1 (5 bases). CDR1 is MNHEY, CDR2 SMNVEV, per germline (reference sequence). The CDR3 totals 17 residues. V was pared by 3 bases and J by 2 bases, with 19 bases between. The DNA for the CDR3 is TGTGCCAGCAGTTTGTTTTCCACGGGGGTCGGTAACACTGAAGCTTTCTTT. Translating gives CASSLFSTGVGNTEAFF.

The chain couples TRBV7-8 to TRBJ2-2, with 12 bases that match TRBD2. The length of the CDR3 is 17 residues. Germline values: CDR1 SGHVS, CDR2 FQNEAQ. The J segment lost 5 bases and the V segment lost 5 bases, leaving 9 bases of the junction unmatched. CDR3 bases: TGTGCCAGCAGCCCACGACTAGCGGGAGTGGTTACCGGGGAGCTGTTTTTT. Amino acids: CASSPRLAGVVTGELFF.

The gene calls are TRBV7-8 and TRBJ2-1, with TRBD2 as a possible D gene (5 bases). The CDR3 is 13 residues long. CDR1 SGHVS and CDR2 FQNEAQ come from the germline V gene. The germline V and J ends were trimmed by 1 base and 10 bases, with 11 bases remaining between them. The CDR3 loop is CASSLDGGGEQFF. As DNA, the CDR3 is TGTGCCAGCAGCTTAGACGGCGGCGGGGAGCAGTTCTTC.

The chain uses TRBV9 and TRBJ1-3, with D perhaps matching TRBD1 (5 bases). Germline V gives CDR1 SGDLS, CDR2 YYNGEE. This CDR3 region has 17 residues. V was clipped by 0 bases and J by 1 base, with 14 bases between them. CDR3 sequence reads: CASSVGAGSISGNTIYF. The DNA of the CDR3 is TGTGCCAGCAGCGTAGGGGCAGGGTCGATTTCTGGAAACACCATATATTTT. Using reference TRBV9 and TRBJ1-3 for the parts outside the CDR3, the full variable domain is DSGVTQTPKHLITATGQRVTLRCSPRSGDLSVYWYQQSLDQGLQFLIQYYNGEERAKGNILERFSAQQFPDLHSELNLSSLELGDSALYFCASSVGAGSISGNTIYFGEGSWLTVV.

The CDR3 DNA sequence: TGTGCCAGCAGCTTGGGGACAAACTACGAGCAGTACTTC. Protein: CASSLGTNYEQYF. V and J are TRBV9 and TRBJ2-7; D possibly corresponds to TRBD1 (6 bases). The length of the CDR3 is 13 residues. V lost 4 bases to trimming and J lost 3 bases, with 11 bases between them. CDR1 SGDLS and CDR2 YYNGEE come from the germline V gene.

The rearrangement joins TRBV5-1 to TRBJ1-1; 9 bases are a match to TRBD1. V lost 5 bases, J lost 4 bases, and 15 bases stayed unmatched. The germline V gene encodes CDR1 SGHRS and CDR2 YFSETQ. This CDR3 spans 17 amino acids. This chain's CDR3 is CASRRVTGTGFGTEAFF. The CDR3 region has the DNA TGCGCCAGCAGACGAGTGACCGGGACAGGGTTTGGCACTGAAGCTTTCTTT.

CDR3 loop: CASSLASGNSYEQYF. The CDR3 region has the DNA TGTGCCAGCAGTCTGGCTAGCGGCAACTCCTACGAGCAGTACTTC. The V call is TRBV28, the J call TRBJ2-7; TRBD2 aligns across 7 bases. CDR3 length equals 15 residues. V was pared by 5 bases and J by 0 bases, with 7 bases of the junction left unmatched. The V gene's germline CDR1 is MDHEN and CDR2 SYDVKM.

The J gene is TRBJ2-5, the V gene TRBV2; 7 bases agree with TRBD2. V shed 4 bases, J shed 0 bases, and the junction held 2 bases outside the gene matches. CDR1 and CDR2 from the germline V gene are SNHLY and FYNNEI. The CDR3 runs to 14 residues. Written as DNA, the CDR3 is TGTGCCAGCAGTGGGGGACTATACCAAGAGACCCAGTACTTC. It yields the protein CASSGGLYQETQYF.

This sequence joins TRBV18 and TRBJ1-5; TRBD1 matches 8 bases. Germline values: CDR1 KGHSH, CDR2 LQKENI. CDR3 length equals 15 residues. Unmatched junction bases numbered 4, after V lost 3 bases and J lost 3 bases. CDR3 DNA: TGTGCCAGCTCACCCACGACAGGGGCCAATCAGCCCCAGCATTTT. Translation: CASSPTTGANQPQHF.

The chain carries TRBV5-4 and TRBJ2-7; TRBD1 agrees at 7 bases. With 4 bases clipped from V and 2 bases from J, the junction kept 6 bases outside the gene matches. CDR1 and CDR2 from the germline V gene are SGHNT and YYREEE (reference sequence). This CDR3 has 14 residues. CDR3: CASSVFTGAYEQYF. CDR3 nucleotide sequence: TGTGCCAGCAGCGTCTTTACAGGGGCCTACGAGCAGTACTTC.

The chain recombines TRBV10-1 with TRBJ1-5; D is unclear. The CDR3 is made up of 13 amino acids. Germline V lookup: CDR1 WNHNN, CDR2 SYGVQD (reference sequence). V shed 3 bases and J shed 8 bases, with 11 bases lying between them. The CDR3 loop is CASSDSWLEPQHF. CDR3 nucleotides: TGCGCCAGCAGTGATTCATGGCTTGAGCCCCAGCATTTT.

Note on this clone: Other nucleotide sequences in the sample specify the same CDR3. This chain links TRBV5-1 with TRBJ2-1, with 11 bases matching TRBD2. Germline V gene lookup returns CDR1 SGHRS and CDR2 YFSETQ. CDR3 length equals 15 residues. J lost 6 bases, V lost 0 bases, and 2 bases had no gene match. CDR3 nucleotide sequence: TGCGCCAGCAGCTTGGCCCTAGCGGGAGGCAATGAGCAGTTCTTC. It specifies CASSLALAGGNEQFF. Full variable domain (outside the CDR3, taken from reference TRBV5-1 and TRBJ2-1): KAGVTQTPRYLIKTRGQQVTLSCSPISGHRSVSWYQQTPGQGLQFLFEYFSETQRNKGNFPGRFSGRQFSNSRSEMNVSTLELGDSALYLCASSLALAGGNEQFFGPGTRLTVL.

The chain employs TRBV6-1 and TRBJ2-3; D unresolved. Germline lookup yields CDR1 MNHNS and CDR2 SASEGT. CDR3 length equals 12 residues. The V end was cut by 8 bases, the J end by 5 bases, with 11 bases between. The CDR3 DNA is TGTGCCAGCGCTAATCCCTTAGATACGCAGTATTTT. It is translated as CASANPLDTQYF.

This chain links TRBV6-6 with TRBJ1-2; no clear D gene. This CDR3 has 13 residues. Trimming took off 6 bases at V and 8 bases at J, with 16 bases between the two ends. The germline gives CDR1 MNHNY, CDR2 SVGAGI (reference sequence). The CDR3 sequence is CASSLHISGGYTF. For the CDR3, the DNA is TGTGCCAGCAGCTTACATATCTCGGGGGGCTACACCTTC.

The rearrangement joins TRBV2 to TRBJ2-7, with 8 bases fitting TRBD2. V lost 2 bases and J lost 1; bases outside the gene matches: 1. This CDR3 region has 14 residues. Germline-derived CDR1 and CDR2 are SNHLY and FYNNEI. DNA of the CDR3: TGTGCCAGCAGTGAATCGGGGGGGTCCTACGAGCAGTACTTC. This translates into CASSESGGSYEQYF.

The chain couples TRBV18 to TRBJ1-2, with 7 bases matching TRBD1. V was pared by 3 bases and J by 5 bases, with 3 bases of the junction left unmatched. This CDR3 region has 13 residues. CDR1 is KGHSH and CDR2 is LQKENI in the germline V gene. The CDR3 loop reads CASSPDRVYGYTF. The CDR3, as DNA: TGTGCCAGCTCACCCGACAGGGTGTATGGCTACACCTTC.

The V and J genes are TRBV29-1 and TRBJ2-2; 10 nucleotides agree with TRBD2. V gave up 6 bases and J gave up 4 bases; unmatched junction bases: 5. The CDR3 spans 14 residues. Germline loops: CDR1 SQVTM, CDR2 ANQGSEA. DNA of the CDR3: TGCAGCGTAGGGAGCGGGAGGGCCACCGGGGAGCTGTTTTTT. It translates to CSVGSGRATGELFF.

The rearrangement links TRBV4-3 to TRBJ2-3; no definite D call. There are 13 residues in the CDR3. Trimming took off 0 bases at V and 4 bases at J, with 5 bases between the two ends. Germline lookup yields CDR1 LGHNA and CDR2 YSLEER. CDR3 bases: TGCGCCAGCAGCCAAGAAGCTTCAGATACGCAGTATTTT. This codes for CASSQEASDTQYF.

Of note for this clone: The junction does not match germline at one end; this may be a read error. The V and J genes are TRBV5-1 and TRBJ2-6; 8 bases are a match to TRBD1. The CDR3 loop spans 17 amino acids. In germline, CDR1 is SGHRS, CDR2 YFSETQ. CDR3 nucleotide sequence: TGCGCCAGCAGATTGGACAGGGCCCGCTCTGGGGCCAACGTCCTGACTTTC. Translated: CASRLDRARSGANVLTF.

V and J are TRBV6-6 and TRBJ1-5; a possible D gene is TRBD1 (5 bases). This CDR3 has 14 residues. Germline CDR1 MNHNY, CDR2 SVGAGI (reference sequence). The ends were cut back, 6 bases at V and 6 bases at J, with 15 bases in the middle. CDR3: CASRIRDSSQPQHF. The CDR3 DNA follows: TGTGCCAGCAGGATAAGGGACTCCAGTCAGCCCCAGCATTTT.

The V gene is TRBV29-1, the J gene TRBJ2-1, with 7 bases matching TRBD2. Losses at the gene ends were 7 bases for V and 9 bases for J; bases not matched to a gene: 3. This CDR3 has 10 residues. The germline gives CDR1 SQVTM, CDR2 ANQGSEA. The CDR3 region is CSGTSVEQFF. CDR3 DNA: TGCAGCGGTACTAGCGTTGAGCAGTTCTTC.

The chain uses TRBV6-5 and TRBJ2-5; TRBD2 might be the D (6 bases). This CDR3 contains 16 residues. Germline CDR1 MNHEY, CDR2 SVGAGI. Trimming took 2 bases from V and 2 from J, leaving 15 bases between them. In DNA, the CDR3 is TGTGCCAGCAGTTACCCCTCATCCGGGGGTCAAGAGACCCAGTACTTC. The encoded protein is CASSYPSSGGQETQYF.

The count of this clone is one. This chain joins TRBV6-5 and TRBJ1-1; perhaps TRBD1 as D (5 bases). Germline V gene sequence: CDR1 MNHEY, CDR2 SVGAGI. V was trimmed by 6 bases and J by 6 bases, leaving 17 bases between them. This CDR3 has 14 residues. CDR3: CASRVQGAMPEAFF. The CDR3, as DNA: TGTGCCAGCAGGGTACAAGGGGCCATGCCTGAAGCTTTCTTT.

This clone has more than one count but fewer than ten. The chain uses TRBV11-2 and TRBJ2-1; 8 nucleotides agree with TRBD1. Trimming at V came to 6 bases and at J to 4 bases, leaving 5 bases not matched to a gene. Germline CDR1 is SGHAT and CDR2 is FQNNGV. The CDR3 consists of 14 residues. CDR3 protein: CASRAGGRYNEQFF. The DNA of the CDR3 is TGTGCCAGCAGGGCAGGGGGCAGGTACAATGAGCAGTTCTTC. Using reference TRBV11-2 and TRBJ2-1 for the parts outside the CDR3, the full variable domain is EAGVAQSPRYKIIEKRQSVAFWCNPISGHATLYWYQQILGQGPKLLIQFQNNGVVDDSQLPKDRFSAERLKGVDSTLKIQPAKLEDSAVYLCASRAGGRYNEQFFGPGTRLTVL.

CDR3 region: CASSLERGGNTEAFF. The CDR3 DNA reads TGTGCCAGCAGCTTAGAGCGCGGAGGGAACACTGAAGCTTTCTTT. The chain employs TRBV7-9 and TRBJ1-1; D is ambiguous. The CDR3 length is 15 residues. Germline lookup yields CDR1 SEHNR and CDR2 FQNEAQ (reference sequence). V lost 1 base, J lost 1 base, and 10 bases lay in between.

The chain couples TRBV5-6 to TRBJ1-2; 9 nucleotides align to TRBD1. The CDR3 contains 15 residues. Germline V gene lookup returns CDR1 SGHDT and CDR2 YYEEEE. V lost 4 bases to trimming and J lost 5 bases; unmatched junction nucleotides: 9. The CDR3: CASSETGTGYYGYTF. In DNA, the CDR3 is TGTGCCAGCAGCGAAACCGGGACAGGGTATTATGGCTACACCTTC. The full variable domain, with the rest looked up from reference TRBV5-6 and TRBJ1-2, is DAGVTQSPTHLIKTRGQQVTLRCSPKSGHDTVSWYQQALGQGPQFIFQYYEEEERQRGNFPDRFSGHQFPNYSSELNVNALLLGDSALYLCASSETGTGYYGYTFGSGTRLTVV.